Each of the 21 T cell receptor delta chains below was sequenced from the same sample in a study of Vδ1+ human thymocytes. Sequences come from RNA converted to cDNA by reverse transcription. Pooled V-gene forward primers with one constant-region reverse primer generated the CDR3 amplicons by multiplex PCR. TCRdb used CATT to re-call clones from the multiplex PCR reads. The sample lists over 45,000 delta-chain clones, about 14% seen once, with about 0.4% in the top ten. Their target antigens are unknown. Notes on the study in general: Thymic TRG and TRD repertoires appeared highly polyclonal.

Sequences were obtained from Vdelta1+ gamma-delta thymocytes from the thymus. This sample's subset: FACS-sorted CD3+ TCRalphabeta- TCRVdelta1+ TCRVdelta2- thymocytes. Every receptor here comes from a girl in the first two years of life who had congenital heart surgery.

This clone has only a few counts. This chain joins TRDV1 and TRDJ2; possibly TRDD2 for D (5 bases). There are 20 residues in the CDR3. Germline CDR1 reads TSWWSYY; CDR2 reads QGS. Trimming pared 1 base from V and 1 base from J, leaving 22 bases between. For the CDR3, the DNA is TGTGCTCTTGGGGAACACAACCTACCCAGGCGACGGGATTTGACAGCACAACTCTTCTTT. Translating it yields CALGEHNLPRRRDLTAQLFF.

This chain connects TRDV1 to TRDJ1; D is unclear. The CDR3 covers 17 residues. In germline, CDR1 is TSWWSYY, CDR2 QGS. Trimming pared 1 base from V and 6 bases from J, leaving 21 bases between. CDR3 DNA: TGTGCTCTTGGGGAACGGGTGGGCCCCGAACGACCTCATAAACTCATCTTT. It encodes CALGERVGPERPHKLIF.

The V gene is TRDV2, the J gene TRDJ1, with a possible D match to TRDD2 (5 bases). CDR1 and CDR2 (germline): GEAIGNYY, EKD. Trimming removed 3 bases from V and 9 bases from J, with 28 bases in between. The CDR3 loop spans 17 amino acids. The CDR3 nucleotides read TGTGCCTGTGACCCCCTAGGAATTGGGCGCTTCCGACGTCAACTCATCTTT. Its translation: CACDPLGIGRFRRQLIF.

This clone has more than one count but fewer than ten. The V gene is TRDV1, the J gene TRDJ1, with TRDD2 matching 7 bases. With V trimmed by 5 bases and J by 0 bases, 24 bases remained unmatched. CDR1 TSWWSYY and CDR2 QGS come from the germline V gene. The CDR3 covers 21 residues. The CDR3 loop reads CALGSLPSLVLNVRYTDKLIF. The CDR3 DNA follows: TGTGCTCTTGGGTCCCTTCCTTCCCTAGTGCTGAACGTAAGGTACACCGATAAACTCATCTTT.

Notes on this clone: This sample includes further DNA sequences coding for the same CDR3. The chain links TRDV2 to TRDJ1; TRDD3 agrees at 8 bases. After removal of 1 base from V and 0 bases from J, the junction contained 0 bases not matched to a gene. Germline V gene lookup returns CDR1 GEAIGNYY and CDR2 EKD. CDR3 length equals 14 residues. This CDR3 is CACDTGGYTDKLIF. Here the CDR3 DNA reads TGTGCCTGTGACACTGGGGGATACACCGATAAACTCATCTTT.

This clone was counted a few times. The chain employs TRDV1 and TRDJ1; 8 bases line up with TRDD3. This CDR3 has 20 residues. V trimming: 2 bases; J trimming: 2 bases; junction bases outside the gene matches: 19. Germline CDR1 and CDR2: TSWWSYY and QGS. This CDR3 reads CALGEKLGVRWGTRTDKLIF. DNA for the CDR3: TGTGCTCTTGGGGAAAAATTAGGAGTTCGCTGGGGGACTCGAACCGATAAACTCATCTTT.

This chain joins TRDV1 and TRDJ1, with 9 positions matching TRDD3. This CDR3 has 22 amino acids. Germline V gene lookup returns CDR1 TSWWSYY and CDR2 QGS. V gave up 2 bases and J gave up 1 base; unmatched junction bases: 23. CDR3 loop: CALGEGIPHPWGIVAATDKLIF. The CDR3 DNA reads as TGTGCTCTTGGGGAAGGCATTCCCCACCCCTGGGGGATCGTGGCGGCCACCGATAAACTCATCTTT.

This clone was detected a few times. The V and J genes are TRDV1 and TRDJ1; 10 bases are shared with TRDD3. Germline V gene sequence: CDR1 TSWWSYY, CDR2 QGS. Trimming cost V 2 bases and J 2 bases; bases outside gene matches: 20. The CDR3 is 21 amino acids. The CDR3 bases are TGTGCTCTTGGGGAAGGATCTTCCCTTTACGTTCTACTGGGGGATACCGATAAACTCATCTTT. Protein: CALGEGSSLYVLLGDTDKLIF.

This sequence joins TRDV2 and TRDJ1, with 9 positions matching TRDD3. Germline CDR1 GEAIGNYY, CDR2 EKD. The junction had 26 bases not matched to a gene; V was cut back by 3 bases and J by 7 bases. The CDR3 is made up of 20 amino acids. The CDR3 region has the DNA TGTGCCTGTGACCCCCGGCCTAAGCCTGTTTGTTGGGGGGGATACAGTAAACTCATCTTT. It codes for CACDPRPKPVCWGGYSKLIF.

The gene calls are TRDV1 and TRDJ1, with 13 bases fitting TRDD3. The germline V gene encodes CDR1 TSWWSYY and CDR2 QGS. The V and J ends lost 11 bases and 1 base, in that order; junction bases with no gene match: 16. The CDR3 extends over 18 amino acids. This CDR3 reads CAARGAKLGDTGTDKLIF. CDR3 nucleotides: TGTGCTGCGAGGGGAGCGAAACTGGGGGATACGGGCACCGATAAACTCATCTTT.

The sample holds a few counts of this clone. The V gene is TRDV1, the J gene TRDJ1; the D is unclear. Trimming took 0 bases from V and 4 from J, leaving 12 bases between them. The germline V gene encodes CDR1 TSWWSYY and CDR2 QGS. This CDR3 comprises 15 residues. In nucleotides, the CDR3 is TGTGCTCTTGGGGAACTCCCCCCGGGAGGCGATAAACTCATCTTT. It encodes CALGELPPGGDKLIF.

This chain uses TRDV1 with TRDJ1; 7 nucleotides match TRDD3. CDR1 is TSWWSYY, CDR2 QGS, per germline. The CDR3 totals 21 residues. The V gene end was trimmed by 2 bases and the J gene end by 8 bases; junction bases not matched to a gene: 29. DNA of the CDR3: TGTGCTCTTGGGGAATACCTTACCTCTCCTTCGTACCCTGGGGGGAAAACCAAACTCATCTTT. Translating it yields CALGEYLTSPSYPGGKTKLIF.

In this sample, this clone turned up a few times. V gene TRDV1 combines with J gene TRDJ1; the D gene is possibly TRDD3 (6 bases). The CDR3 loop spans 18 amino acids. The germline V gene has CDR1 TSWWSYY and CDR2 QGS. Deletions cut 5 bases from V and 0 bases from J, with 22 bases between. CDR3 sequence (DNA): TGTGCTCTTGGGCGAGTAAGTTCCTGGGGCACGTACACCGATAAACTCATCTTT. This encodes CALGRVSSWGTYTDKLIF.

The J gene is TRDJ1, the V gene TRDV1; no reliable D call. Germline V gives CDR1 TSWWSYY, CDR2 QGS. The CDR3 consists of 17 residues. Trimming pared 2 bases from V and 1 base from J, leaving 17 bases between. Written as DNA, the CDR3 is TGTGCTCTTGGGGAAGTCTACCCGGGGCTTCTCACCGATAAACTCATCTTT. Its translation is CALGEVYPGLLTDKLIF.

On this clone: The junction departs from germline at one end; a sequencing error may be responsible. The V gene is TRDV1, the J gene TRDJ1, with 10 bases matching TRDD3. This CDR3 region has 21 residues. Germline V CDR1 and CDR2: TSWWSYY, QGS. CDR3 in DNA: TGTGCTCTTGGGGAACCGGGTCCTACTGAGCTGGGGGATAAGTACACCGATAAACTCATCTTC. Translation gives CALGEPGPTELGDKYTDKLIF.

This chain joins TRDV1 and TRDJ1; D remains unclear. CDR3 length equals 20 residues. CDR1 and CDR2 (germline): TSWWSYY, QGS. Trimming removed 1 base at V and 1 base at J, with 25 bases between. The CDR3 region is CALGEPGVQGLVKATDKLIF. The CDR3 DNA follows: TGTGCTCTTGGGGAACCAGGCGTTCAGGGGCTCGTTAAGGCCACCGATAAACTCATCTTT.

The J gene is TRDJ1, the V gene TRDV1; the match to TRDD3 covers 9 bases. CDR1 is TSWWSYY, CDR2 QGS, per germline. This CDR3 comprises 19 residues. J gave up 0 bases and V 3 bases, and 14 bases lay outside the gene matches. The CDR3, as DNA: TGTGCTCTTGGGGATCCTCGAGGGTACTGGGGGACGTACACCGATAAACTCATCTTT. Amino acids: CALGDPRGYWGTYTDKLIF.

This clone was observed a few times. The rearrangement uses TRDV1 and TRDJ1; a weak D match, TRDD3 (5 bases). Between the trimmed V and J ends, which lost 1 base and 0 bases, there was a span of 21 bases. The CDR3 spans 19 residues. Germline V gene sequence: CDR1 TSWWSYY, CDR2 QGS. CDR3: CALGERVLPPGKYTDKLIF. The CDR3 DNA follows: TGTGCTCTTGGGGAACGGGTTCTACCGCCGGGGAAGTACACCGATAAACTCATCTTT.

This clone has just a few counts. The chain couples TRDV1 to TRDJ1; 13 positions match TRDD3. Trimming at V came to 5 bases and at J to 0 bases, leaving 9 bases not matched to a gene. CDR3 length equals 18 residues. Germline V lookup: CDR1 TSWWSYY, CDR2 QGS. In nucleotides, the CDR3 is TGTGCTCTTGGGTCCCGTACTGGGGGATACGGTTACACCGATAAACTCATCTTT. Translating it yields CALGSRTGGYGYTDKLIF.

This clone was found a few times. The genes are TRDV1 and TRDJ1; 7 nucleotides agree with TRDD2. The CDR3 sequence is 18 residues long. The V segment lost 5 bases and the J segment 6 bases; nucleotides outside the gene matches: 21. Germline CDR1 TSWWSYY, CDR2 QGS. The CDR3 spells CALGPLPPPTLTVYKLIF. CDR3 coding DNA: TGTGCTCTTGGGCCCCTTCCTCCGCCTACCTTGACAGTGTATAAACTCATCTTT.

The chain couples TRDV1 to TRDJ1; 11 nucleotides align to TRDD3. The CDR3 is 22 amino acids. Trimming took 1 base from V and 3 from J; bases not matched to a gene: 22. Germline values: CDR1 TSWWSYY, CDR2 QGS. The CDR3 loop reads CALGERNLTTIWGIRDSDKLIF. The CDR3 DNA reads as TGTGCTCTTGGGGAACGGAACCTTACCACAATTTGGGGGATACGCGATTCCGATAAACTCATCTTT.